This T cell receptor (beta chain) appears in the sequencing data of a study of T cells in tumors after PD-1 blockade. Turning to the study itself: Excluded were patients with checkpoint blockade, immunosuppressants, or radiotherapy or other anti-cancer therapy within 4 weeks. Some patients also took daily vismodegib 150 mg during anti-PD-1 treatment.

Produced via immunoSEQ multiplex PCR; TCRdb's table is partial and in-frame only. This sample has about 47,000 clones; more than 75% occur once, and the top ten carry 16%. In regard to this clone: What it binds is not known.

Findings and limits, study-wide: Blood contained 35% to 50% of the tumor's TCR clonotypes.

Template: tumor biopsy or peripheral blood genomic DNA, roughly 550-6,500 ng per sample. The material sequenced was PBMCs, taken before anti-PD-1 treatment. The sequence derives from a human donor with basal cell carcinoma.

CDR3 region: CAISDQPGGQGGQETQYF. In DNA, the CDR3 is TGTGCCATCAGTGATCAGCCAGGCGGACAGGGCGGCCAAGAGACCCAGTACTTC. The chain combines TRBV10-3 with TRBJ2-5; the match to TRBD1 covers 8 bases. Germline V gives CDR1 ENHRY, CDR2 SYGVKD. The CDR3 length is 18 residues. With 3 bases clipped from V and 1 base from J, the junction kept 13 bases outside the gene matches.